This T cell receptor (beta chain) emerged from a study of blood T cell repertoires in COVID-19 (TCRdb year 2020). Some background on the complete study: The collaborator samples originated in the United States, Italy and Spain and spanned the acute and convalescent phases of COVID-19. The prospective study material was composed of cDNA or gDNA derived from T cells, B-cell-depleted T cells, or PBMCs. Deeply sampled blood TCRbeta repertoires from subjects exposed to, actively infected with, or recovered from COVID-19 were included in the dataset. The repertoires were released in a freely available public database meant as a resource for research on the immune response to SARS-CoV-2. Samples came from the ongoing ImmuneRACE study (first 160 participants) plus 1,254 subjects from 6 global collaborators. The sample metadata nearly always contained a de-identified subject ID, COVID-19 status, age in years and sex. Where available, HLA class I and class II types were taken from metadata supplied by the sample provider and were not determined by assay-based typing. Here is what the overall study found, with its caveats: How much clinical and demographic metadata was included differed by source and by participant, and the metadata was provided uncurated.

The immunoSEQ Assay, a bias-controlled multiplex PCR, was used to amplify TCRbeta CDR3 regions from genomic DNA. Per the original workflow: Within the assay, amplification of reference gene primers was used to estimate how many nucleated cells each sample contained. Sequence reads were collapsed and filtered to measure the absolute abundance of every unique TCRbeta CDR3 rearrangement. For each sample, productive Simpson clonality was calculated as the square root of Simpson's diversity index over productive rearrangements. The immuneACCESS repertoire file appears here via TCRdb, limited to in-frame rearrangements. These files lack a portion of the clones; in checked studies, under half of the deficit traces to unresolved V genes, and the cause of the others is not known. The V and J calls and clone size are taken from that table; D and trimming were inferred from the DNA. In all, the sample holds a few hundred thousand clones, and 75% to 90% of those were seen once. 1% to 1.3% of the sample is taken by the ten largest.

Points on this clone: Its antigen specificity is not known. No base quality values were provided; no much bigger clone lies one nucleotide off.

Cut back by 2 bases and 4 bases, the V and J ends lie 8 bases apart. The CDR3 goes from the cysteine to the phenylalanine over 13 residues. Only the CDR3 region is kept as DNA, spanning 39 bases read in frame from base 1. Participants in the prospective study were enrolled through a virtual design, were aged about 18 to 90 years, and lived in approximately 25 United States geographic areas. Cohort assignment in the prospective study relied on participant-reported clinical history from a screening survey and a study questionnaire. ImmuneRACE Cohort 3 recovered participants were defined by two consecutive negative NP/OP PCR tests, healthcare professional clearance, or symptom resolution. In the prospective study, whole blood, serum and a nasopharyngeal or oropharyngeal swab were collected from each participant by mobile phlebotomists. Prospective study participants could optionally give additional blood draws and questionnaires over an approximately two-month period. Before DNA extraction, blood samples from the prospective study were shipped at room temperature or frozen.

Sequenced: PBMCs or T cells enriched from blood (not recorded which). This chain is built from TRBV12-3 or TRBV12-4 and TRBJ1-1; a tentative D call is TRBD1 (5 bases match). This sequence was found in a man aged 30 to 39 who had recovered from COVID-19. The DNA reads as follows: TGTGCCAGCAGTTTAATAGGGGCCACTGAAGCTTTCTTT. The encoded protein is CASSLIGATEAFF.